This record looks at one T cell receptor (beta chain) sequence and its context. This sample is drawn from a study of T-cell memory formation after mild COVID-19. Libraries for TCRalpha and TCRbeta carried sample barcodes and unique molecular identifiers via 5'RACE. TCRdb recomputed calls from the 5' RACE reads with MiXCR, one row per CDR3 protein. This table has about half a million distinct CDR3 sequences, 15% to 20% appearing once. The germline V gene has CDR1 SNHLY and CDR2 FYNNEI. CDR3 size: 15 residues. The ends were cut back, 4 bases at V and 1 base at J, with 10 bases in the middle. This chain uses TRBV2 with TRBJ2-2; no definite D call. Specimen: PBMCs or a T cell subset sorted from them (not recorded which). This TCR came from an adult woman who had mild COVID-19 (a few samples of this study predate the infection). Cell type and time point are not known. In DNA, the CDR3 is TGTGCCAGCAGTGCGGGCATAGAGAACACCGGGGAGCTGTTTTTT. Amino acid sequence: CASSAGIENTGELFF.